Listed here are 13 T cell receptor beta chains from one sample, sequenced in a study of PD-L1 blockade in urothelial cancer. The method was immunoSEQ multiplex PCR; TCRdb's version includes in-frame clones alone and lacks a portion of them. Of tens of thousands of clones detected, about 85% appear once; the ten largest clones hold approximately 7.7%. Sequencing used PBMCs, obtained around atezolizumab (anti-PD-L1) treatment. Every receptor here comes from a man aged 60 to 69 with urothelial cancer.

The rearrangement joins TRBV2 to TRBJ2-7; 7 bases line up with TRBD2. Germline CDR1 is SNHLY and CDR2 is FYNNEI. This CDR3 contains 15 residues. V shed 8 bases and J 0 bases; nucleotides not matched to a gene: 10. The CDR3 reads CASAPTGGSSYEQYF. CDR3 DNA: TGTGCCAGCGCCCCGACGGGGGGAAGCTCCTACGAGCAGTACTTC.

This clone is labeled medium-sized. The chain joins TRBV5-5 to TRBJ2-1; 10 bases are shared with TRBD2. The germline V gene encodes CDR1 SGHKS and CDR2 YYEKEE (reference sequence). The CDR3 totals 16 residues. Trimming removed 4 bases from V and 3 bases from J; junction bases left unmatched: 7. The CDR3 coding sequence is TGTGCCAGCAGCCCCCCTAGCGGGGGCCTCTACAATGAGCAGTTCTTC. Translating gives CASSPPSGGLYNEQFF.

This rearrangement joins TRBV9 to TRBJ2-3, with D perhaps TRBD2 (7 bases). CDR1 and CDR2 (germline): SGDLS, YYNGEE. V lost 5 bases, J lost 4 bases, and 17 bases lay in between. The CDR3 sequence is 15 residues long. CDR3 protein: CASSPREGVADTQYF. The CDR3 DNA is TGTGCCAGCAGTCCAAGGGAGGGGGTCGCAGATACGCAGTATTTT.

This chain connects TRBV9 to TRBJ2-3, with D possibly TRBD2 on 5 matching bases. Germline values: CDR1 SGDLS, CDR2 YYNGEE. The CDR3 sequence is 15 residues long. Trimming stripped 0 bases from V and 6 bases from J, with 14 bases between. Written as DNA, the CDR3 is TGTGCCAGCAGCGTAGCCGCTAGCCGTGGGGATACGCAGTATTTT. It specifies CASSVAASRGDTQYF. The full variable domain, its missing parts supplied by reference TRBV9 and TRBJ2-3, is DSGVTQTPKHLITATGQRVTLRCSPRSGDLSVYWYQQSLDQGLQFLIQYYNGEERAKGNILERFSAQQFPDLHSELNLSSLELGDSALYFCASSVAASRGDTQYFGPGTRLTVL.

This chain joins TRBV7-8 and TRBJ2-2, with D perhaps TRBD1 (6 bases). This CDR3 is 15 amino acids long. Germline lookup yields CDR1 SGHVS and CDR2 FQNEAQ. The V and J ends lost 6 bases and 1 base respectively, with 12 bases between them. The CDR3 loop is CASSKGHLNTGELFF. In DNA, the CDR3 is TGTGCCAGCAGTAAGGGACATTTGAACACCGGGGAGCTGTTTTTT. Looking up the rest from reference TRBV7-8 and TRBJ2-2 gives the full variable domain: GAGVSQSPRYKVAKRGQDVALRCDPISGHVSLFWYQQALGQGPEFLTYFQNEAQLDKSGLPSDRFFAERPEGSVSTLKIQRTQQEDSAVYLCASSKGHLNTGELFFGEGSRLTVL.

The CDR3 nucleotides are TGTGCCAGCAGTACGACAGGGAGTCTCTACGAGCAGTACTTC. Amino acids: CASSTTGSLYEQYF. This sequence joins TRBV28 and TRBJ2-7, with TRBD1 identical over 7 bases. V trimming: 5 bases; J trimming: 3 bases; junction bases outside the gene matches: 7. The length of the CDR3 is 14 residues. Germline assignment: CDR1 MDHEN and CDR2 SYDVKM.

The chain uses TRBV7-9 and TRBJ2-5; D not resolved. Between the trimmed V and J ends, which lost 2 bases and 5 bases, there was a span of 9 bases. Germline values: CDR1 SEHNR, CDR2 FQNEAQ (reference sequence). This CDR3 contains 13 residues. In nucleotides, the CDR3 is TGTGCCAGCAGCTTACACGGGTCGGAGACCCAGTACTTC. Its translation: CASSLHGSETQYF.

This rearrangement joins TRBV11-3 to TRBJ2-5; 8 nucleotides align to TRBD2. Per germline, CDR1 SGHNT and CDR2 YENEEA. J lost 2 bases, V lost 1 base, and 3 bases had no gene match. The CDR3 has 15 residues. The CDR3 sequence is CASSLGTSRQETQYF. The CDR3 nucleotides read TGTGCCAGCAGCTTAGGGACTAGCAGGCAAGAGACCCAGTACTTC.

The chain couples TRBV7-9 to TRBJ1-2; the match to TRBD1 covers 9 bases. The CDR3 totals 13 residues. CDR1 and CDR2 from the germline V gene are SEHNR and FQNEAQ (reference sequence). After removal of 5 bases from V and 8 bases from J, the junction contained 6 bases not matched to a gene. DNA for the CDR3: TGTGCCAGCAGCCTGACAGGGGGAGGAGGCTACACCTTC. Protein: CASSLTGGGGYTF. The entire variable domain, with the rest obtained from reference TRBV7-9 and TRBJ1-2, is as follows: DTGVSQNPRHKITKRGQNVTFRCDPISEHNRLYWYRQTLGQGPEFLTYFQNEAQLEKSRLLSDRFSAERPKGSFSTLEIQRTEQGDSAMYLCASSLTGGGGYTFGSGTRLTVV.

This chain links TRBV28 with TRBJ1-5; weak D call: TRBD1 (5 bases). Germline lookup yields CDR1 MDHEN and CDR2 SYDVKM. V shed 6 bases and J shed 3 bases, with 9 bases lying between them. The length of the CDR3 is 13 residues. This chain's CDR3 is CASSRVPNQPQHF. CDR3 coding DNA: TGTGCCAGCAGCAGGGTTCCCAATCAGCCCCAGCATTTT.

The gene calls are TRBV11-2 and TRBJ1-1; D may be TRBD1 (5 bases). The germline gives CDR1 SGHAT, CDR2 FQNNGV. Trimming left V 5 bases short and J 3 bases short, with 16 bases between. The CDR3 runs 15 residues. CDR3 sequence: CASSTYQGYYTEAFF. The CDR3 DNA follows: TGTGCCAGCAGCACTTACCAGGGCTATTACACTGAAGCTTTCTTT. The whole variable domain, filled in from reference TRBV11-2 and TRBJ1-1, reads EAGVAQSPRYKIIEKRQSVAFWCNPISGHATLYWYQQILGQGPKLLIQFQNNGVVDDSQLPKDRFSAERLKGVDSTLKIQPAKLEDSAVYLCASSTYQGYYTEAFFGQGTRLTVV.

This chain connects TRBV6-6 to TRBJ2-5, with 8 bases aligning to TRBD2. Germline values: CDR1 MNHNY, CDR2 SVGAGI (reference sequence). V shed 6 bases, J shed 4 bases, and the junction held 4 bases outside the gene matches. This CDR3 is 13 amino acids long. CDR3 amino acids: CASRTGGGETQYF. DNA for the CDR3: TGTGCCAGCAGAACCGGGGGGGGAGAGACCCAGTACTTC.

The CDR3 region is CAWSVGTVNTEAFF. DNA of the CDR3: TGTGCCTGGAGTGTGGGCACCGTGAACACTGAAGCTTTCTTT. V usage is TRBV30 and J usage is TRBJ1-1; D uncertain. The CDR3 extends over 14 amino acids. The germline V and J ends were trimmed by 0 bases and 0 bases, with 8 bases remaining between them. Germline assignment: CDR1 GTSNPN and CDR2 SVGIG (reference sequence).